This T cell receptor beta chain was found in a study of blood T cell dynamics during melanoma immunotherapy. Study summary: First-line therapy was either pembrolizumab or nivolumab with ipilimumab for metastatic melanoma.

CDR3 length equals 13 residues. CDR1 and CDR2 from the germline V gene are MNHEY and SVGAGI. Time point noted: pre-treatment baseline. As to this clone: At one of its ends the junction is not consistent with the germline gene, which may arise from a read error.

Generated by immunoSEQ multiplex PCR, the TCRdb table keeps only in-frame clones and is missing some. The sample has 7,000 or so clones, more than 65% seen once. This receptor was obtained from a human donor with melanoma. The V gene is TRBV6-5, the J gene TRBJ2-7; no firm D call. The specimen was blood, collected from a patient treated with checkpoint blockade. The CDR3 is CASSYTTSGQRDF. The CDR3 nucleotides are TGTGCCAGCAGTTACACCACGTCCGGGCAAAGGGACTTC.